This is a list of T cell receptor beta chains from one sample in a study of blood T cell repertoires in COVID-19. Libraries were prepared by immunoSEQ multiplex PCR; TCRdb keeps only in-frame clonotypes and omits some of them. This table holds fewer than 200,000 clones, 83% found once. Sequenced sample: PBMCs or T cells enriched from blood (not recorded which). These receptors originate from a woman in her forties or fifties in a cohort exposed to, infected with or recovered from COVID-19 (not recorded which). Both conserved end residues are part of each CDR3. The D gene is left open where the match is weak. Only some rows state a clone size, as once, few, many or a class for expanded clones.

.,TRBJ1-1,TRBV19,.,TGTGCCAGTAGTATGCCAGGACTTTGGAACACTGAAGCTTTCTTT,CASSMPGLWNTEAFF
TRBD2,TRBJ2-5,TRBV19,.,TGTGCCAGTAGTCTTACCACTAGCGGACAAGAGACCCAGTACTTC,CASSLTTSGQETQYF
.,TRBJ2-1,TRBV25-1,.,TGTGCCAGCAGTGGGACAGTTAATGAGCAGTTCTTC,CASSGTVNEQFF
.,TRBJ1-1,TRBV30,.,TGTGCCTGGAGCCCCGGGGGAGGGGACACTGAAGCTTTCTTT,CAWSPGGGDTEAFF
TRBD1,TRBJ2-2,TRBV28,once,TGTGCCAGCAGTTTTGCAGGGGGCCTCACCGGGGAGCTGTTTTTT,CASSFAGGLTGELFF
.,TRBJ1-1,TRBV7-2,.,TGTGCCAGCAGCTTAGGGGGGGGTGAAGCTTTCTTT,CASSLGGGEAFF
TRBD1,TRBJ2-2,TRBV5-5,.,TGTGCCAGCAGCCAGGGGGTGAACACCGGGGAGCTGTTTTTT,CASSQGVNTGELFF
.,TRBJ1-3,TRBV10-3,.,TGTGCCATCAGTGAAGCGGATGGAAACACCATATATTTT,CAISEADGNTIYF
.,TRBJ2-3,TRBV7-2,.,TGTGCCAGCAGCGGCCTGGGGGGGCGCGGGGATACGCAGTATTTT,CASSGLGGRGDTQYF
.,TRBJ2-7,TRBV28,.,TGTGCCAGCAGTACTACAGGTATGGGAAGGGAGCAGTACTTC,CASSTTGMGREQYF
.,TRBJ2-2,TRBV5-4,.,TGTGCCAGCAGCTTGCACCCTTTATCGGACACCCAGAACACCGGGGAGCTGTTTTTT,CASSLHPLSDTQNTGELFF
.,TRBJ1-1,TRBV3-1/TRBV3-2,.,TGTGCCAGCAGCTACCAGGGCGGTGAAGCTTTCTTT,CASSYQGGEAFF
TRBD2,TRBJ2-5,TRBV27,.,TGTGCCAGCAGTCTAGGACTAGCGGGGGGGCTGGACCAAGAGACCCAGTACTTC,CASSLGLAGGLDQETQYF
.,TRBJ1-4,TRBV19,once,TGTGCCGTACGGGCCCCGGGGGGAGAAAAACTGTTTTTT,CAVRAPGGEKLFF
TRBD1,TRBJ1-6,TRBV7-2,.,TGTGCCAGCAGCTCAGGGACAGATAATTCACCCCTCCACTTT,CASSSGTDNSPLHF
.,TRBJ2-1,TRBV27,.,TGTGCCAGCAGTTTATCGATTTTTCGAGATTCTCACGGGCAGTTCTTC,CASSLSIFRDSHGQFF
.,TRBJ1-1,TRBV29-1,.,TGCAGCGTTCGGTCGGGACTGACGAACACTGAAGCTTTCTTT,CSVRSGLTNTEAFF
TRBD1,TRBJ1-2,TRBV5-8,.,TGTGCCAGCAGCTTCAGGACAGGCGAGGACTATGGCTACACCTTC,CASSFRTGEDYGYTF